Included here is one T cell receptor (beta chain) sequence, with context. This record comes from a study of blood T cells in healthy people across ages. Primers used in a second PCR of roughly 6 to 11 cycles were a sample-barcoded 5' primer and a J-beta primer mix. Via MiXCR, TCRdb re-called the 5' RACE reads, giving one row per CDR3 protein. Of over a million distinct CDR3 sequences listed, under 30% are singletons. These records were also assigned to another study, of T cells of mothers and their children.

The sequenced material came from blood. The receptor was isolated from a girl aged 2-10 years in good health.

In DNA, the CDR3 is TGTGCCAGCAGTGGGTCCAAGGCCTCTGGAAACACCATATATTTT. Its translation: CASSGSKASGNTIYF. The J gene is TRBJ1-3, the V gene TRBV25-1, with no clear D. V was pared by 4 bases and J by 0 bases, with 10 bases between. The germline gives CDR1 MGHDK, CDR2 SYGVNS. The length of the CDR3 is 15 residues.